This TCR beta chain derives from a study of blood T cells in healthy people across ages. Study-level points and caveats: Per-million-T-cell TCR beta diversity fell roughly linearly with age.

A second about 6 to 11 cycle PCR used barcoded and J-beta primers. TCRdb re-derived calls from the 5' RACE reads in MiXCR, one entry per CDR3 protein. The table includes about a million distinct CDR3 sequences, around two fifths detected once. As concerns this clonotype: Its antigen is currently unknown.

Germline CDR1 reads SGHRS; CDR2 reads YFSETQ. CDR3 size: 17 residues. Trimming pared 4 bases from V and 2 bases from J, leaving 20 bases between. V and J are TRBV5-1 and TRBJ2-3; possible D gene TRBD1, 5 bases. The specimen sequenced was blood. The clonotype originates from a man aged 18 to 35 in good health. The CDR3 region has the DNA TGCGCCAGCAGCCAGGACCCCACAGGACCGTTCACAGATACGCAGTATTTT. It yields the protein CASSQDPTGPFTDTQYF.